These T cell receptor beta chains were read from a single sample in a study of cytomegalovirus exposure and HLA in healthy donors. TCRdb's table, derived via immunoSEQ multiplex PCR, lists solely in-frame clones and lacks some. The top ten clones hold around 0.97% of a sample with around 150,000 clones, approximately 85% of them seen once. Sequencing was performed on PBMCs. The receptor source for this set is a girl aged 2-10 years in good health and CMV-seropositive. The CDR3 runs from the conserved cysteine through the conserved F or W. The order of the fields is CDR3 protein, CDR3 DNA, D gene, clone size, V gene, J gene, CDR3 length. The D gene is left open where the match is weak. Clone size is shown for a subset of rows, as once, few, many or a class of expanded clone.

CDR3 protein: CASSSFTRPTGELFF
CDR3 DNA: TGTGCCAGCAGTTCGTTTACCAGGCCCACCGGGGAGCTGTTTTTT
D gene: NA
clone size: NA
V gene: TRBV28
J gene: TRBJ2-2
CDR3 length: 15

CDR3 protein: CASRPHDGTEKLFF
CDR3 DNA: TGTGCCAGCAGGCCCCATGACGGGACAGAAAAACTGTTTTTT
D gene: NA
clone size: NA
V gene: TRBV28
J gene: TRBJ1-4
CDR3 length: 14

CDR3 protein: CASSPPTSSYEQYF
CDR3 DNA: TGTGCCAGCTCACCACCTACGAGCTCCTACGAGCAGTACTTC
D gene: NA
clone size: NA
V gene: TRBV18
J gene: TRBJ2-7
CDR3 length: 14

CDR3 protein: CASSSRTSGMVGETQYF
CDR3 DNA: TGCGCCAGCAGCTCCCGGACTAGCGGGATGGTGGGGGAGACCCAGTACTTC
D gene: TRBD2
clone size: NA
V gene: TRBV5-1
J gene: TRBJ2-5
CDR3 length: 17

CDR3 protein: CASRNSGSRNEQFF
CDR3 DNA: TGTGCCAGCAGAAATAGCGGGAGCAGGAATGAGCAGTTCTTC
D gene: TRBD2
clone size: NA
V gene: TRBV14
J gene: TRBJ2-1
CDR3 length: 14

CDR3 protein: CASSQGIRGSNIQYF
CDR3 DNA: TGTGCCAGCAGCCAGGGAATCAGGGGGAGTAACATTCAGTACTTC
D gene: TRBD1
clone size: NA
V gene: TRBV5-4
J gene: TRBJ2-4
CDR3 length: 15

CDR3 protein: CASSFTSTHSYEQYF
CDR3 DNA: TGTGCCAGCAGTTTTACTAGCACCCATTCCTACGAGCAGTACTTC
D gene: NA
clone size: NA
V gene: TRBV6-5
J gene: TRBJ2-7
CDR3 length: 15

CDR3 protein: CASSLGAGVMGLALTGELFF
CDR3 DNA: TGTGCCAGCAGCTTAGGGGCAGGGGTCATGGGACTAGCGCTCACCGGGGAGCTGTTTTTT
D gene: TRBD2
clone size: NA
V gene: TRBV7-6
J gene: TRBJ2-2
CDR3 length: 20

CDR3 protein: CACDPHGGSTGNTIYF
CDR3 DNA: TGTGCCTGCGACCCCCACGGGGGGTCGACTGGAAACACCATATATTTT
D gene: NA
clone size: NA
V gene: TRBV30
J gene: TRBJ1-3
CDR3 length: 16

CDR3 protein: CASSDLGGSGGTNEKLFF
CDR3 DNA: TGTGCCAGCAGTGATTTAGGGGGTTCAGGGGGCACTAATGAAAAACTGTTTTTT
D gene: TRBD1
clone size: NA
V gene: TRBV25-1
J gene: TRBJ1-4
CDR3 length: 18

CDR3 protein: CAWSVTGSTNVLTF
CDR3 DNA: TGTGCCTGGAGTGTTACGGGATCTACCAACGTCCTGACTTTC
D gene: NA
clone size: NA
V gene: TRBV30
J gene: TRBJ2-6
CDR3 length: 14

CDR3 protein: CAWSQGADTQYF
CDR3 DNA: TGTGCCTGGAGTCAGGGGGCAGATACGCAGTATTTT
D gene: TRBD1
clone size: NA
V gene: TRBV30
J gene: TRBJ2-3
CDR3 length: 12

CDR3 protein: CASSLGTGGASEAFF
CDR3 DNA: TGTGCCAGCAGCTTAGGGACAGGGGGCGCGTCTGAAGCTTTCTTT
D gene: TRBD1
clone size: NA
V gene: TRBV11-3
J gene: TRBJ1-1
CDR3 length: 15

CDR3 protein: CASSLVPVTQYF
CDR3 DNA: TGTGCCAGCAGTTTAGTTCCGGTGACCCAGTACTTC
D gene: NA
clone size: NA
V gene: TRBV28
J gene: TRBJ2-5
CDR3 length: 12

CDR3 protein: CASSRIGQEDGYTF
CDR3 DNA: TGTGCCAGCAGCCGAATTGGACAGGAAGATGGCTACACCTTC
D gene: TRBD1
clone size: NA
V gene: TRBV6-5
J gene: TRBJ1-2
CDR3 length: 14

CDR3 protein: CASSLMGQASSYEQYF
CDR3 DNA: TGTGCCAGCAGCTTAATGGGACAGGCCAGCTCCTACGAGCAGTACTTC
D gene: TRBD1
clone size: NA
V gene: TRBV13
J gene: TRBJ2-7
CDR3 length: 16

CDR3 protein: CASSPGLAGGSDTGELFF
CDR3 DNA: TGTGCCAGCAGCCCGGGACTAGCGGGAGGGTCAGACACCGGGGAGCTGTTTTTT
D gene: TRBD2
clone size: once
V gene: TRBV7-6
J gene: TRBJ2-2
CDR3 length: 18

CDR3 protein: CASSLPAGGTPDTQYF
CDR3 DNA: TGTGCCAGCAGCTTACCAGCGGGGGGAACCCCAGATACGCAGTATTTT
D gene: TRBD2
clone size: NA
V gene: TRBV7-6
J gene: TRBJ2-3
CDR3 length: 16

CDR3 protein: CATSRATGVWSTEAFF
CDR3 DNA: TGTGCCACCAGCAGAGCTACAGGGGTTTGGAGCACTGAAGCTTTCTTT
D gene: TRBD1
clone size: NA
V gene: TRBV15
J gene: TRBJ1-1
CDR3 length: 16

CDR3 protein: CASMERNYGYTF
CDR3 DNA: TGTGCCAGCATGGAGCGAAACTATGGCTACACCTTC
D gene: NA
clone size: once
V gene: TRBV28
J gene: TRBJ1-2
CDR3 length: 12

CDR3 protein: CASSLRLAGGRFTDTQYF
CDR3 DNA: TGTGCCAGCAGCCTAAGGCTAGCGGGAGGCCGTTTCACAGATACGCAGTATTTT
D gene: TRBD2
clone size: NA
V gene: TRBV5-6
J gene: TRBJ2-3
CDR3 length: 18

CDR3 protein: CASSLRLGFEATNEKLFF
CDR3 DNA: TGTGCCAGCAGCTTAAGACTGGGTTTCGAGGCAACTAATGAAAAACTGTTTTTT
D gene: NA
clone size: NA
V gene: TRBV7-9
J gene: TRBJ1-4
CDR3 length: 18

CDR3 protein: CASSETGSGNTIYF
CDR3 DNA: TGTGCCAGCAGCGAAACAGGGTCTGGAAACACCATATATTTT
D gene: NA
clone size: NA
V gene: TRBV2
J gene: TRBJ1-3
CDR3 length: 14

CDR3 protein: CAWSVSLAGGQFF
CDR3 DNA: TGTGCCTGGAGTGTATCTCTCGCGGGAGGGCAGTTCTTC
D gene: TRBD2
clone size: NA
V gene: TRBV30
J gene: TRBJ2-1
CDR3 length: 13

CDR3 protein: CSVDGTKLAGTDTQYF
CDR3 DNA: TGCAGCGTTGATGGGACAAAACTAGCGGGCACAGATACGCAGTATTTT
D gene: TRBD2
clone size: NA
V gene: TRBV29-1
J gene: TRBJ2-3
CDR3 length: 16

CDR3 protein: CASSVRDEAFF
CDR3 DNA: TGTGCCAGCAGTGTGAGGGATGAAGCTTTCTTT
D gene: NA
clone size: NA
V gene: TRBV28
J gene: TRBJ1-1
CDR3 length: 11

CDR3 protein: CASSSGRFGASSYNEQFF
CDR3 DNA: TGTGCCAGCTCTAGCGGGAGGTTCGGAGCGAGCTCCTACAATGAGCAGTTCTTC
D gene: TRBD2
clone size: NA
V gene: TRBV2
J gene: TRBJ2-1
CDR3 length: 18

CDR3 protein: CASSVDSGQETQYF
CDR3 DNA: TGTGCCAGCAGCGTAGACAGCGGCCAAGAGACCCAGTACTTC
D gene: NA
clone size: few
V gene: TRBV9
J gene: TRBJ2-5
CDR3 length: 14

CDR3 protein: CASSSRQGGQPQHF
CDR3 DNA: TGTGCCAGCAGCTCAAGACAGGGCGGTCAGCCCCAGCATTTT
D gene: TRBD1
clone size: NA
V gene: TRBV7-2
J gene: TRBJ1-5
CDR3 length: 14

CDR3 protein: CARQGSTLLNTEAFF
CDR3 DNA: TGTGCCAGACAGGGGTCTACCCTCCTAAACACTGAAGCTTTCTTT
D gene: TRBD1
clone size: NA
V gene: TRBV2
J gene: TRBJ1-1
CDR3 length: 15

CDR3 protein: CASSPSSGTDTQYF
CDR3 DNA: TGTGCCAGCAGTCCTTCTAGCGGTACAGATACGCAGTATTTT
D gene: TRBD2
clone size: NA
V gene: TRBV11-3
J gene: TRBJ2-3
CDR3 length: 14

CDR3 protein: CATSKGGSSGANVLTF
CDR3 DNA: TGTGCCACCAGCAAGGGGGGGTCCTCTGGGGCCAACGTCCTGACTTTC
D gene: NA
clone size: NA
V gene: TRBV15
J gene: TRBJ2-6
CDR3 length: 16

CDR3 protein: CASSKGTGGDNEQFF
CDR3 DNA: TGTGCCAGCTCAAAGGGGACAGGGGGGGACAATGAGCAGTTCTTC
D gene: TRBD1
clone size: NA
V gene: TRBV18
J gene: TRBJ2-1
CDR3 length: 15

CDR3 protein: CASSAPLEGEWNNEQFF
CDR3 DNA: TGTGCCAGCAGCGCCCCACTAGAGGGGGAGTGGAACAATGAGCAGTTCTTC
D gene: NA
clone size: NA
V gene: TRBV9
J gene: TRBJ2-1
CDR3 length: 17

CDR3 protein: CAWIHRGASGNKETQYF
CDR3 DNA: TGTGCCTGGATTCACAGGGGGGCTAGCGGGAACAAAGAGACCCAGTACTTC
D gene: NA
clone size: NA
V gene: TRBV30
J gene: TRBJ2-5
CDR3 length: 17

CDR3 protein: CASSYSHGAEAFF
CDR3 DNA: TGTGCCAGCAGTTACTCCCACGGTGCTGAAGCTTTCTTT
D gene: NA
clone size: NA
V gene: TRBV6-6
J gene: TRBJ1-1
CDR3 length: 13